This T cell receptor beta chain appears in the sequencing data of a study of shared clonotypes between healthy human individuals (dated by TCRdb to 2018 to 2020). For the study in its entirety: The cohort included a few men and a couple of women between 18 and 49 years of age. For each donor, three plates each were used for CD4 naive and CD4 memory, two plates were used for CD8 naive, and one plate was used for CD8 memory. Blood TCR repertoires of roughly 5 healthy adults were deeply sequenced to estimate repertoire size and the extent of clonotype sharing between individuals. Different laboratories and diverse techniques were used to prepare libraries and sequence TCR repertoires, to increase sequencing depth and limit assay-specific biases. Each donor's leukapheresis produced roughly between roughly 0.85 and 10 billion PBMCs. The paper as a whole reports these results and caveats: The genetic and exposure-history diversity represented was limited by the small number of donors. When a few donors were compared, the shared fraction of clonotypes was roughly 4.8% for naive CD4, about 4% for naive CD8, more than 2% for memory CD4, and roughly 0.4% for memory CD8. Estimated clonotype richness was generally larger for naive than for memory subsets. Pairwise subsampling led to the expectation that sequencing depth would affect the degree of clonotype sharing among donors. Even with the large sequencing depth, rarefaction of the sorted-subset datasets indicated that sequencing was incomplete. Compared with non-shared clonotypes, the clonotypes found in all four sorted-subset donors had higher generation probabilities. Sampling was restricted to blood, and TCR repertoires in tissue are likely to differ from TCR repertoires in blood.

The donors were healthy, HIV-negative adults who had no recently reported acute infections or vaccinations. Every donor was a Caucasian adult residing in Nashville, Tennessee, USA. CD4+ T cells were enriched by magnetic negative selection, after which naive cells were positively selected on CD45RA and the negative fraction was taken as the memory subset. After blood collection by leukapheresis, PBMCs were isolated using Ficoll-Histopaque density gradient centrifugation and then cryopreserved in the vapor phase of liquid nitrogen. Purity and quantity of every magnetically sorted T cell population were checked by analytical flow cytometry. From each sorted fraction, genomic DNA was isolated and quantified by UV absorbance on a Nanodrop 2000c. Of note for this clone: Its antigen is still unknown. The input lacks base qualities; no much larger clone sits a single base away.

Using the deep immunoSEQ assay, multiplex PCR amplified TCR CDR3 regions from genomic DNA. Genomic DNA extracted from each cell subset was distributed evenly over all wells of several immunoSEQ 96-well plates, and each plate served as one replicate. For sorted subsets, approximately 210 ng of genomic DNA, equivalent to around 31,000 T cell genomes, went into each replicate PCR. Purified libraries were measured with a Qubit 3.0 fluorometer, size-checked on a Bioanalyzer 2100, and measured again with the KAPA Library Quantification kit. Every immunoSEQ 96-well plate was sequenced on a separate single-read 150-cycle Illumina NextSeq 550 flow cell. Turning to the authors' computational methods: Because the immunoSEQ output held only junctional sequences and lacked quality scores, the filtering could not match the filtering applied to full-length reads. Sequences were annotated with PyIR, a Python wrapper for IgBLAST v1.9, using IMGT germline references to assign V/J genes and CDR3. Reads were removed for weak V/J assignments (E-value above 1e-6), missing CDR3, stop codons, out-of-frame junctions, or ambiguous translated residues. V3J clonotypes were defined by identical inferred V gene, J gene, and CDR3 amino acid sequence. The percentage overlap between two repertoires was calculated by dividing the number of shared unique clonotypes by the size of the smaller repertoire. RTK rarefaction, the Chao1 estimator, and Recon v2.1 estimates of unobserved clonotypes were used to assess repertoire richness. OLGA was used to compute generation probabilities for all TCRbeta clonotypes that the gDNA method yielded from a few donors. This is the immuneACCESS table as TCRdb keeps it, with only in-frame sequences that have V and J called. A part of the clones is gone; compared with another copy, unresolved V genes explain less than half, and the rest is unexplained. That table furnishes V, J and clone size, whereas the DNA furnished D and trimming. In all, the sample holds 2 million or so clones, and roughly 94% of those were seen once. Together, the top ten hold roughly 0.13% of the sample.

Taken from cysteine to phenylalanine, the CDR3 has 15 residues. Of the read, only the CDR3 DNA is kept; its 45 bases are in frame from base 1. CDR1 and CDR2 were assigned from the germline V gene (reference sequence) as LNHNV and YYDKDF. From V the trimming removes 3 bases and from J it removes 0 bases, while the gene matches leave 1 base of the junction unaccounted for. The material sequenced was naive CD4+ T cells sorted from blood. The cell subset or site label for this specimen denotes: CD45RA+ positively selected. The V and J segments used are TRBV15 and TRBJ2-2, with 7 bases in between that match TRBD2. This sequence originates from a man aged 18 to 30 in good health. The CDR3: CATSSGGANTGELFF. The nucleotide sequence is TGTGCCACCAGCAGTGGGGGGGCGAACACCGGGGAGCTGTTTTTT.